The source of this T cell receptor beta chain is a study of blood T cell repertoires in COVID-19. Whole-study context: Researchers got acute and convalescent COVID-19 samples from the United States, Italy and Spain.

Here immunoSEQ multiplex PCR was the method, and the copy in TCRdb shows in-frame clones only, minus some. Here the sample spans tens of thousands of clones, 65% to 90% being singletons. The CDR3 extends over 13 amino acids. The V end was cut by 5 bases, the J end by 5 bases, with 12 bases between. Germline-derived CDR1 and CDR2 are WSHSY and SAAADI. Sequenced material: peripheral blood. The chain recombines TRBV10-2 with TRBJ1-2; D possibly corresponds to TRBD1 (6 bases). This TCR came from an elderly man with acute or convalescent COVID-19. The CDR3 loop is CASSNTGLYGYTF. DNA for the CDR3: TGCGCCAGCAGTAATACAGGGCTTTATGGCTACACCTTC.